Each of the 9 T cell receptor beta chains below was sequenced from the same sample in a study of cytomegalovirus exposure and HLA in healthy donors. PCR used 60 Vbeta primers and 13 Jbeta primers. TCRdb keeps only in-frame clones here, not all; method: immunoSEQ multiplex PCR. The sample carries around 140,000 clones, about 77% recorded once. Material: PBMCs. These receptor sequences come from a woman between 40 and 50 years old in good health and CMV-seronegative.

This clone was detected only once. The chain uses TRBV6-5 and TRBJ2-3; TRBD1 matches at 7 bases. Per germline, CDR1 MNHEY and CDR2 SVGAGI. The V gene end was trimmed by 6 bases and the J gene end by 0 bases; junction bases not matched to a gene: 3. The CDR3 is 14 amino acids. The CDR3 loop reads CASSRQGSTDTQYF. Here the CDR3 DNA reads TGTGCCAGCAGCCGACAGGGCAGCACAGATACGCAGTATTTT.

This chain links TRBV5-1 with TRBJ2-7; 7 bases are shared with TRBD1. Germline V gene lookup returns CDR1 SGHRS and CDR2 YFSETQ. The CDR3 runs 13 residues. V lost 5 bases, J lost 2 bases, and 4 bases stayed unmatched. The CDR3 sequence is CASSIDRAYEQYF. The CDR3 DNA reads TGCGCCAGCAGTATTGACAGGGCCTACGAGCAGTACTTC.

The chain uses TRBV14 and TRBJ1-5; D gene ambiguous. From germline, CDR1 is SGHDN and CDR2 FVKESK. The CDR3 totals 13 residues. The V and J ends lost 0 bases and 9 bases respectively, with 9 bases between them. The CDR3 reads CASSQDPSRPQHF. CDR3 in DNA: TGTGCCAGCAGCCAAGACCCTTCTCGGCCCCAGCATTTT.

This chain uses TRBV5-4 with TRBJ1-6; D is undetermined. The CDR3 spans 14 residues. Germline CDR1 and CDR2: SGHNT and YYREEE (reference sequence). The V end was cut by 5 bases, the J end by 6 bases, with 12 bases between. CDR3 amino acids: CASSVEGANSPLHF. CDR3 DNA: TGTGCCAGCAGTGTTGAGGGTGCTAATTCACCCCTCCACTTT. Looking up the rest from reference TRBV5-4 and TRBJ1-6 gives the full variable domain: ETGVTQSPTHLIKTRGQQVTLRCSSQSGHNTVSWYQQALGQGPQFIFQYYREEENGRGNFPPRFSGLQFPNYSSELNVNALELDDSALYLCASSVEGANSPLHFGNGTRLTVT.

This chain connects TRBV14 to TRBJ2-1; 8 bases agree with TRBD2. Germline V gene data show CDR1 as SGHDN and CDR2 as FVKESK. The V gene end was trimmed by 4 bases and the J gene end by 6 bases; junction bases not matched to a gene: 14. There are 17 residues in the CDR3. The CDR3 loop reads CASSPGGWRGETNEQFF. The CDR3, as DNA: TGTGCCAGCAGCCCCGGTGGGTGGCGGGGGGAAACCAATGAGCAGTTCTTC.

V and J are TRBV5-6 and TRBJ1-2; D gene uncertain. The CDR3 is 13 amino acids. Germline CDR1 and CDR2: SGHDT and YYEEEE. V was clipped by 0 bases and J by 6 bases, with 9 bases between them. The CDR3: CASSLGGRNGYTF. In DNA form, the CDR3 reads TGTGCCAGCAGCTTGGGAGGAAGAAATGGCTACACCTTC. Together with reference TRBV5-6 and TRBJ1-2, the CDR3 gives the full variable domain: DAGVTQSPTHLIKTRGQQVTLRCSPKSGHDTVSWYQQALGQGPQFIFQYYEEEERQRGNFPDRFSGHQFPNYSSELNVNALLLGDSALYLCASSLGGRNGYTFGSGTRLTVV.

The V call is TRBV5-6, the J call TRBJ2-3; 9 bases agree with TRBD2. The CDR3 has 14 amino acids. The V gene end was trimmed by 7 bases and the J gene end by 5 bases; junction bases not matched to a gene: 8. Germline V gene sequence: CDR1 SGHDT, CDR2 YYEEEE. The CDR3 DNA is TGTGCCAGCGTAAGCGGGGGGAGACAAGATACGCAGTATTTT. This codes for CASVSGGRQDTQYF.

In DNA, the CDR3 is TGCGCCAGCAGCTTCGGGAGGGCCCTCTTCCAAGAGACCCAGTACTTC. Its translation: CASSFGRALFQETQYF. The chain is built from TRBV5-1 and TRBJ2-5; TRBD2 matches at 8 bases. The CDR3 sequence is 16 residues long. The V gene's germline CDR1 is SGHRS and CDR2 YFSETQ. V lost 2 bases, J lost 1 base, and 7 bases stayed unmatched.

V is TRBV4-2 and J is TRBJ2-1, with unresolved D. CDR1 is LGHNA, CDR2 YNFKEQ, per germline. V gave up 3 bases and J gave up 1 base, with 10 bases separating them. The CDR3 is 15 residues long. This chain's CDR3 is CASSQGKASYNEQFF. The DNA for the CDR3 is TGTGCCAGCAGCCAGGGTAAAGCGTCCTACAATGAGCAGTTCTTC.